This T cell receptor (beta chain) comes out of a study of T cells and Merkel cell carcinoma outcomes. Whole-study findings and limits: Repertoire plus T-cell density reportedly predicted Merkel cell carcinoma outcomes.

Measured with immunoSEQ multiplex PCR; TCRdb has only the in-frame clones, and not every one. Of 4,000 to 5,000 clones in the sample, approximately 92% were seen once. The V end lost 5 bases, the J end lost 1 base, and 11 bases lay between the germline ends. Germline V CDR1 and CDR2: MNHNS, SASEGT. CDR3 length equals 14 residues. In regard to this clone: Antigen: not known.

Sequencing input: tumor tissue from Merkel cell carcinoma. The sequence was obtained from a human donor with Merkel cell carcinoma. The V and J genes are TRBV6-1 and TRBJ1-1; no clear D. The CDR3 bases are TGTGCCAGCAGTCTTACTTTGGGGAACACTGAAGCTTTCTTT. Translating it yields CASSLTLGNTEAFF.